Below are 2 T cell receptor beta chains sequenced from a single sample in a study of shared clonotypes between healthy human individuals. Using immunoSEQ multiplex PCR, the repertoire was profiled, and TCRdb retains in-frame clones only, with some absent. This table has under 2,500,000 clones, roughly 95% appearing once. Sequences were obtained from naive CD4+ T cells sorted from blood. Subset specified: CD45RA+ positively selected. Every receptor here comes from a man between 18 and 29 years old in good health.

The chain joins TRBV11-2 to TRBJ2-5; 8 bases agree with TRBD2. Germline loops: CDR1 SGHAT, CDR2 FQNNGV. Trimming at V came to 3 bases and at J to 0 bases, leaving 3 bases not matched to a gene. The CDR3 covers 15 residues. CDR3 sequence reads: CASSFGGEYQETQYF. The CDR3 nucleotides are TGTGCCAGCAGCTTCGGGGGGGAGTACCAAGAGACCCAGTACTTC.

The chain links TRBV5-1 to TRBJ2-7; D is possibly TRBD2 (6 bases). CDR1 and CDR2 from the germline V gene are SGHRS and YFSETQ. The CDR3 spans 15 residues. V gave up 0 bases and J gave up 2 bases, with 12 bases separating them. The CDR3 nucleotides are TGCGCCAGCAGCTTGGTCGCGGGACCAACCTACGAGCAGTACTTC. This encodes CASSLVAGPTYEQYF.